This TCR beta chain was recorded in a study of T cell responses to AZD1222 COVID-19 vaccine. Worth noting for this clone: Its antigen is still unknown.

Produced via immunoSEQ multiplex PCR; TCRdb's table is partial and in-frame only. Among some 60,000 clones, approximately 80% were seen once, and the ten largest hold around 19%. Study conclusions and caveats: Compared with day 0, the breadth and depth of the Spike-specific TCR repertoire rose significantly after two doses of AZD1222.

The material sequenced was peripheral blood, taken on day 0 of AZD1222 vaccination. This sequence originates from an adult in good health.

CDR3 region: CASSLYAGGNSPLHF. Written as DNA, the CDR3 is TGTGCCAGCAGCTTGTATGCAGGGGGGAATTCACCCCTCCACTTT. V gene TRBV5-4 combines with J gene TRBJ1-6; 7 nucleotides line up with TRBD1. The CDR3 is 15 amino acids. The V and J ends lost 1 base and 7 bases, in that order; junction bases with no gene match: 5. Germline CDR1 and CDR2: SGHNT and YYREEE (reference sequence).